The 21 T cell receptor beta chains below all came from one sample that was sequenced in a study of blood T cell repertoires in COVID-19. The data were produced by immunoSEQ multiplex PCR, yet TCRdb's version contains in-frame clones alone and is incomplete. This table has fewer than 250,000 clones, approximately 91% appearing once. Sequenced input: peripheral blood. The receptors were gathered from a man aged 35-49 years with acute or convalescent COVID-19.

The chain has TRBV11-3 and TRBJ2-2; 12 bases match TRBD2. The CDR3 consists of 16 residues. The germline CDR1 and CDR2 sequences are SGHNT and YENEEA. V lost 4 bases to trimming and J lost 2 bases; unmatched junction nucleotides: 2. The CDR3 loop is CASSSGLAGNTGELFF. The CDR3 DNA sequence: TGTGCCAGCAGCTCGGGACTAGCGGGTAACACCGGGGAGCTGTTTTTT.

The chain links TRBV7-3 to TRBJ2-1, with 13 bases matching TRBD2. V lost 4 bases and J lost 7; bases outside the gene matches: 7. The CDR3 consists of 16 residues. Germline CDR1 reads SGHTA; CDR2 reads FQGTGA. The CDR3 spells CASSSWTSGSINEQFF. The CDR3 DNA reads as TGTGCCAGCAGCTCCTGGACTAGCGGGAGCATTAATGAGCAGTTCTTC. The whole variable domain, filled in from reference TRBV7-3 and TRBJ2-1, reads GAGVSQTPSNKVTEKGKYVELRCDPISGHTALYWYRQSLGQGPEFLIYFQGTGAADDSGLPNDRFFAVRPEGSVSTLKIQRTERGDSAVYLCASSSWTSGSINEQFFGPGTRLTVL.

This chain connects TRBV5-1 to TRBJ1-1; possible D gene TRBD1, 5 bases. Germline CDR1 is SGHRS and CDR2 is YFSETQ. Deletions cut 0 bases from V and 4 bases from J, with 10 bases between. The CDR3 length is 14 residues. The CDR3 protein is CASSLGRGGTEAFF. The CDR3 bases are TGCGCCAGCAGCTTGGGGAGGGGAGGCACTGAAGCTTTCTTT. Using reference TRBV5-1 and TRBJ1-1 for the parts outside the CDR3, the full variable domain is KAGVTQTPRYLIKTRGQQVTLSCSPISGHRSVSWYQQTPGQGLQFLFEYFSETQRNKGNFPGRFSGRQFSNSRSEMNVSTLELGDSALYLCASSLGRGGTEAFFGQGTRLTVV.

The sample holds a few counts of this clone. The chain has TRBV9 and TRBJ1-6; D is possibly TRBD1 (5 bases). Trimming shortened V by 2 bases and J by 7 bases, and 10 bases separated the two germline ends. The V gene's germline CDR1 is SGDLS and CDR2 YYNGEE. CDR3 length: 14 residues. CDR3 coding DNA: TGTGCCAGCAGCGTCCAGGGTTGGAATTCACCCCTCCACTTT. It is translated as CASSVQGWNSPLHF.

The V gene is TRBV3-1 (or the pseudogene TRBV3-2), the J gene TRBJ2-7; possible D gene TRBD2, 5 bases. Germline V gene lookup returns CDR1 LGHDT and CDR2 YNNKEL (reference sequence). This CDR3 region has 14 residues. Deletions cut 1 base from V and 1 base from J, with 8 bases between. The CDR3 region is CASSQVEGSYEQYF. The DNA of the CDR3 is TGTGCCAGCAGCCAAGTCGAGGGTTCCTACGAGCAGTACTTC.

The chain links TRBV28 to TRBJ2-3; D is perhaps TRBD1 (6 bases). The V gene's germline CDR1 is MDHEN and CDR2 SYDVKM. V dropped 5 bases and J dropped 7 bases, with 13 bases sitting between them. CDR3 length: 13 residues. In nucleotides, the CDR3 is TGTGCCAGCAGTCCCTCAGGGGCGCATACGCAGTATTTT. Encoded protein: CASSPSGAHTQYF. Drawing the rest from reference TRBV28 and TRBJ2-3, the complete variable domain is DVKVTQSSRYLVKRTGEKVFLECVQDMDHENMFWYRQDPGLGLRLIYFSYDVKMKEKGDIPEGYSVSREKKERFSLILESASTNQTSMYLCASSPSGAHTQYFGPGTRLTVL.

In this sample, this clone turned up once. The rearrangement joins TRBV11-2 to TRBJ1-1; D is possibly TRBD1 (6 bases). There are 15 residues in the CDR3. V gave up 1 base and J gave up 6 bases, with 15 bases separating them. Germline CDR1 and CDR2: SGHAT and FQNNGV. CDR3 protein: CASSLVPRGFPEAFF. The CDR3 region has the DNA TGTGCCAGCAGCTTAGTTCCCAGGGGATTCCCTGAAGCTTTCTTT.

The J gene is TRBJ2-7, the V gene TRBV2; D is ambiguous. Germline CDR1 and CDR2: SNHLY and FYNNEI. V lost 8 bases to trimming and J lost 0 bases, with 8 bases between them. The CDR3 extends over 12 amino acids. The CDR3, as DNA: TGTGCCAGCGTAGTCAACTCCTACGAGCAGTACTTC. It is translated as CASVVNSYEQYF.

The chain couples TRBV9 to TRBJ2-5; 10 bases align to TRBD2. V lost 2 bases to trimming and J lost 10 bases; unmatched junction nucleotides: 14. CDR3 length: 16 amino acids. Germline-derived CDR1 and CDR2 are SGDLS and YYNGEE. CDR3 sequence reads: CASSVGTAGGSEDQYF. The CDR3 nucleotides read TGTGCCAGCAGCGTTGGTACAGCGGGAGGGAGCGAGGACCAGTACTTC.

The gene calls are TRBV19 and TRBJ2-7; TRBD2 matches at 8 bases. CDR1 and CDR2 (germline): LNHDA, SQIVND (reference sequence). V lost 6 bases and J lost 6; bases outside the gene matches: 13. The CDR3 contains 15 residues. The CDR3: CASSLRPGGSGEQYF. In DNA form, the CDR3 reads TGTGCCAGTAGCCTTCGGCCGGGAGGGTCGGGCGAGCAGTACTTC.

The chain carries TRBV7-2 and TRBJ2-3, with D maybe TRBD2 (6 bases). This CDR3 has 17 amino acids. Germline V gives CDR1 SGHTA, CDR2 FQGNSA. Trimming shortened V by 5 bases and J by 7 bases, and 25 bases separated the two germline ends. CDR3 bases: TGTGCCAGCAGCAGGAACGGACGGGACTTTGGTTCGAATACGCAGTATTTT. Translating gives CASSRNGRDFGSNTQYF.

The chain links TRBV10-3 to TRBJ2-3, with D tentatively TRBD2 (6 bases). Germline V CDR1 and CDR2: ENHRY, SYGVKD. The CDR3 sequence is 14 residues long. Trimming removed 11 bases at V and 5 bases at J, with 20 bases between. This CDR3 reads CAVAALGVGDTQYF. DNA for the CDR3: TGTGCCGTAGCGGCCTTGGGTGTGGGAGATACGCAGTATTTT.

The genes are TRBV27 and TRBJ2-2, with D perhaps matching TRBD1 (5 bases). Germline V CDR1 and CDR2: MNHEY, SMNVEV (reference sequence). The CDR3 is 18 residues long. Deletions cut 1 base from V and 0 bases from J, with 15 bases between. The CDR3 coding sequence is TGTGCCAGCAGTTTATTCAGGTTACAAGGGGCGAACACCGGGGAGCTGTTTTTT. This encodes CASSLFRLQGANTGELFF.

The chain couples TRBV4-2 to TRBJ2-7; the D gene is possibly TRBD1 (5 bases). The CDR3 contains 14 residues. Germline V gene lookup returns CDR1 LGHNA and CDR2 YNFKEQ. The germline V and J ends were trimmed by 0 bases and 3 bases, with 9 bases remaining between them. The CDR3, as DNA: TGTGCCAGCAGCCAAGATCGCAGGGACTACGAGCAGTACTTC. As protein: CASSQDRRDYEQYF.

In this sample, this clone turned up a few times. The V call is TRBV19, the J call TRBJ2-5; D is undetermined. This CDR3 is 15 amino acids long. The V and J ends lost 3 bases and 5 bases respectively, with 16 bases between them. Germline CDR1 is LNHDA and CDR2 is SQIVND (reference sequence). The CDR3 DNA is TGTGCCAGTAGTATCAACACTTACTCGAGGGAGACCCAGTACTTC. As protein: CASSINTYSRETQYF.

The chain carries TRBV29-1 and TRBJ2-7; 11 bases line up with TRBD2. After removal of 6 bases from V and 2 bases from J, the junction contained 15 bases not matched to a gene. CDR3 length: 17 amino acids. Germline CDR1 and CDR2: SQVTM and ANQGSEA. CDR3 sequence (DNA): TGCAGCGTCGAGGGACTAGCGGAGGGCAAGGGCGCCTACGAGCAGTACTTC. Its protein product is CSVEGLAEGKGAYEQYF.

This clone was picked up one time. CDR3 nucleotides: TGTGCCAGCAGCTCCCAACCTGGGAGCTCCTATAATTCACCCCTCCACTTT. This sequence encodes CASSSQPGSSYNSPLHF. The V gene is TRBV4-2, the J gene TRBJ1-6; D gene uncertain. Trimming took 5 bases from V and 0 from J, leaving 14 bases between them. Germline CDR1 and CDR2: LGHNA and YNFKEQ. The CDR3 has 17 residues.

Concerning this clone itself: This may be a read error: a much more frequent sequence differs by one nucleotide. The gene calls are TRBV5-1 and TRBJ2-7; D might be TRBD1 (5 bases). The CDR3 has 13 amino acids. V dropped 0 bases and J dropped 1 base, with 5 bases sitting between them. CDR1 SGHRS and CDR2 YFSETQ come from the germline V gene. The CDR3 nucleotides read TGCGCCAGCAGCTTGGAGGGGTCCTACGAGCAGTACTTC. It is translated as CASSLEGSYEQYF.

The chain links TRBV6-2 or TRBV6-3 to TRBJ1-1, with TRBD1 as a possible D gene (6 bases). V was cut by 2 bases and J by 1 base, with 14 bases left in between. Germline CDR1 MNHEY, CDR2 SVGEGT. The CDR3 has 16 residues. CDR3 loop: CASSYPGRGSNTEAFF. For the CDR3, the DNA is TGTGCCAGCAGTTACCCCGGCAGGGGCTCGAACACTGAAGCTTTCTTT.

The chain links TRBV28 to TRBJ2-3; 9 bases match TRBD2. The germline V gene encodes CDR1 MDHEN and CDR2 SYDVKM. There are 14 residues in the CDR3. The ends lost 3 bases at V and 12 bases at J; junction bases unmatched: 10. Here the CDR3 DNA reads TGTGCCAGCAGTTTGGTCACACTAGCGGGCCGACAGTATTTT. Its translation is CASSLVTLAGRQYF.

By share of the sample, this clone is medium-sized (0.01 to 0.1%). CDR3 amino acids: CASKGQALGVAEAFF. CDR3 nucleotide sequence: TGTGCCAGCAAAGGACAGGCCCTAGGGGTGGCTGAAGCTTTCTTT. The chain recombines TRBV19 with TRBJ1-1; 7 nucleotides align to TRBD1. Germline CDR1 is LNHDA and CDR2 is SQIVND (reference sequence). The V segment lost 9 bases and the J segment 6 bases; nucleotides outside the gene matches: 16. The CDR3 spans 15 residues.